These 28 T cell receptor beta chains came from one sample sequenced in a study of control samples from healthy donors and cancer patients. Method: immunoSEQ multiplex PCR; TCRdb's copy keeps in-frame clones and lacks some. The sample shows about 51,000 clones, roughly 86% of them seen only once. Sequenced sample: PBMCs. The source of these receptors is a man aged 45 to 65 with head and neck cancer.

The V call is TRBV5-4, the J call TRBJ2-7, with a tentative D call TRBD2 (5 bases). Germline lookup yields CDR1 SGHNT and CDR2 YYREEE (reference sequence). The CDR3 contains 14 residues. Trimming removed 4 bases from V and 2 bases from J, with 13 bases in between. The CDR3: CASSPDGETYEQYF. DNA for the CDR3: TGTGCCAGCAGCCCGGACGGGGAGACCTACGAGCAGTACTTC.

This chain joins TRBV13 and TRBJ2-4; D unresolved. The germline V gene has CDR1 PRHDT and CDR2 FYEKMQ (reference sequence). This CDR3 region has 14 residues. V lost 2 bases to trimming and J lost 7 bases, with 12 bases between them. CDR3: CASSLFAQTNIQYF. As DNA, the CDR3 is TGTGCCAGCAGCTTATTTGCACAAACCAACATTCAGTACTTC.

The DNA for the CDR3 is TGTGCCTGGATCGAAGGGGGCTCTGGAAACACCATATATTTT. Protein sequence: CAWIEGGSGNTIYF. V is TRBV30 and J is TRBJ1-3; possibly TRBD1 for D (6 bases). Trimming cost V 4 bases and J 0 bases, with 10 bases left between them. Germline values: CDR1 GTSNPN, CDR2 SVGIG (reference sequence). The CDR3 is 14 amino acids.

V is TRBV4-1 and J is TRBJ1-4; no firm D call. CDR3 length: 15 residues. Germline V gene sequence: CDR1 MGHRA, CDR2 YSYEKL. V was trimmed by 3 bases and J by 6 bases, leaving 14 bases between them. CDR3 protein: CASSQLDGGYEKLFF. As DNA, the CDR3 is TGCGCCAGCAGCCAGTTGGATGGAGGGTATGAAAAACTGTTTTTT.

CDR3: CASSLEAGGGQETQYF. For the CDR3, the DNA is TGCGCCAGCAGCTTGGAGGCGGGAGGGGGCCAAGAGACCCAGTACTTC. The V gene is TRBV5-1, the J gene TRBJ2-5, with 9 positions matching TRBD2. The V gene's germline CDR1 is SGHRS and CDR2 YFSETQ. The ends lost 0 bases at V and 1 base at J; junction bases unmatched: 4. The CDR3 has 16 residues. Supplemented by reference TRBV5-1 and TRBJ2-5, the full variable domain reads KAGVTQTPRYLIKTRGQQVTLSCSPISGHRSVSWYQQTPGQGLQFLFEYFSETQRNKGNFPGRFSGRQFSNSRSEMNVSTLELGDSALYLCASSLEAGGGQETQYFGPGTRLLVL.

V is TRBV7-3 and J is TRBJ2-7; 7 nucleotides line up with TRBD1. With 5 bases clipped from V and 0 bases from J, the junction kept 10 bases outside the gene matches. Germline-derived CDR1 and CDR2 are SGHTA and FQGTGA. The CDR3 is 16 residues long. The CDR3 spells CASSPRTGTVSYEQYF. CDR3 DNA sequence: TGTGCCAGCAGCCCGCGGACCGGGACAGTCTCCTACGAGCAGTACTTC.

The V and J genes are TRBV6-5 and TRBJ2-5; 7 nucleotides agree with TRBD1. From germline, CDR1 is MNHEY and CDR2 SVGAGI. This CDR3 comprises 14 residues. Unmatched junction bases numbered 3, after V lost 0 bases and J lost 5 bases. The CDR3 DNA sequence: TGTGCCAGCAGTTACTCAGGGGGCGTGGAGACCCAGTACTTC. It specifies CASSYSGGVETQYF.

This clone was seen just once. This rearrangement joins TRBV6-5 to TRBJ2-5; tentatively, D is TRBD2 (6 bases). Germline V gene data show CDR1 as MNHEY and CDR2 as SVGAGI. The CDR3 is 15 amino acids. With 6 bases removed from V and 4 bases from J, the gap between germline ends came to 18 bases. Here the CDR3 DNA reads TGTGCCAGCAGCCCAAGCGGGCACTATGGAGAGACCCAGTACTTC. This encodes CASSPSGHYGETQYF.

The J gene is TRBJ2-7, the V gene TRBV19; perhaps TRBD2 as D (6 bases). The germline V gene encodes CDR1 LNHDA and CDR2 SQIVND (reference sequence). This CDR3 is built from 16 residues. V dropped 6 bases and J dropped 3 bases, with 21 bases sitting between them. The CDR3 is CASSPGTGYLSYEQYF. CDR3 DNA sequence: TGTGCCAGTAGCCCCGGGACTGGTTACCTCAGCTACGAGCAGTACTTC. The variable domain in full, completed from reference TRBV19 and TRBJ2-7, reads DGGITQSPKYLFRKEGQNVTLSCEQNLNHDAMYWYRQDPGQGLRLIYYSQIVNDFQKGDIAEGYSVSREKKESFPLTVTSAQKNPTAFYLCASSPGTGYLSYEQYFGPGTRLTVT.

The genes are TRBV25-1 and TRBJ1-2; D unresolved. This CDR3 comprises 16 residues. V gave up 1 base and J gave up 4 bases, with 16 bases separating them. CDR1 is MGHDK and CDR2 is SYGVNS in the germline V gene. Here the CDR3 reads CASSESPISQSYGYTF. The CDR3 DNA sequence: TGTGCCAGCAGTGAATCCCCAATCTCACAGAGCTATGGCTACACCTTC.

In nucleotides, the CDR3 is TGCAGCGTTCAGACAGGGTTACTCTACGAGCAGTACTTC. Its protein product is CSVQTGLLYEQYF. The V gene is TRBV29-1, the J gene TRBJ2-7, with 7 bases identical to TRBD1. Germline values: CDR1 SQVTM, CDR2 ANQGSEA. The J segment lost 3 bases and the V segment lost 5 bases, leaving 7 bases of the junction unmatched. The CDR3 extends over 13 amino acids.

This clone appeared a single time. The V gene is TRBV18, the J gene TRBJ2-7, with 10 nucleotides matching TRBD1. Looked up from germline, CDR1 is KGHSH and CDR2 is LQKENI. J gave up 1 base and V 1 base, and 7 bases lay outside the gene matches. This CDR3 contains 17 residues. DNA for the CDR3: TGTGCCAGCTCACCACGGACAGGGGGATTAGAGTCCTACGAGCAGTACTTC. The encoded protein is CASSPRTGGLESYEQYF. The full variable domain, completed using reference TRBV18 and TRBJ2-7, is NAGVMQNPRHLVRRRGQEARLRCSPMKGHSHVYWYRQLPEEGLKFMVYLQKENIIDESGMPKERFSAEFPKEGPSILRIQQVVRGDSAAYFCASSPRTGGLESYEQYFGPGTRLTVT.

A single count supports this clone. The rearrangement joins TRBV4-3 to TRBJ1-5, with D unresolved. The V and J ends lost 0 bases and 4 bases respectively, with 7 bases between them. Germline CDR1 is LGHNA and CDR2 is YSLEER. The CDR3 loop spans 14 amino acids. The CDR3 reads CASSQDHGNQPQHF. The CDR3 DNA reads TGCGCCAGCAGCCAAGATCACGGAAATCAGCCCCAGCATTTT.

The chain couples TRBV10-1 to TRBJ2-7; D not resolved. Germline V gene sequence: CDR1 WNHNN, CDR2 SYGVQD (reference sequence). This CDR3 spans 15 amino acids. The V gene lost 2 bases and the J gene lost 0 bases, with 11 bases spanning the gap. The CDR3 nucleotides are TGCGCCAGCAGTGAGGGCTCCTTCTCCTCCTACGAGCAGTACTTC. Its protein product is CASSEGSFSSYEQYF.

The rearrangement joins TRBV7-2 to TRBJ2-5; 7 bases agree with TRBD2. CDR1 is SGHTA, CDR2 FQGNSA, per germline. The CDR3 runs to 14 residues. The J segment lost 5 bases and the V segment lost 5 bases, leaving 8 bases of the junction unmatched. CDR3 protein: CASSRYPGGETQYF. The DNA for the CDR3 is TGTGCCAGCAGCCGTTACCCCGGGGGGGAGACCCAGTACTTC.

V is TRBV10-3 and J is TRBJ1-1, with TRBD1 identical over 7 bases. Trimming cost V 2 bases and J 10 bases; bases outside gene matches: 1. There are 11 residues in the CDR3. Germline assignment: CDR1 ENHRY and CDR2 SYGVKD. The CDR3 region is CAISETGAAFF. The CDR3 DNA sequence: TGTGCCATCAGTGAGACAGGGGCAGCTTTCTTT.

The chain is built from TRBV27 and TRBJ2-1; 8 nucleotides line up with TRBD2. There are 15 residues in the CDR3. V trimming: 2 bases; J trimming: 4 bases; junction bases outside the gene matches: 4. Germline-derived CDR1 and CDR2 are MNHEY and SMNVEV (reference sequence). The CDR3: CASSLEAGVYNEQFF. Written as DNA, the CDR3 is TGTGCCAGCAGTTTAGAAGCGGGGGTTTACAATGAGCAGTTCTTC.

The chain couples TRBV15 to TRBJ2-2, with D hard to call. Deletions cut 5 bases from V and 8 bases from J, with 18 bases between. This CDR3 has 15 residues. Germline values: CDR1 LNHNV, CDR2 YYDKDF (reference sequence). The CDR3 nucleotides are TGTGCCACCAGCCCCTGGGCGGCCCTTAGGGGGGAGCTGTTTTTT. This encodes CATSPWAALRGELFF.

The rearrangement links TRBV7-2 to TRBJ1-6, with D tentatively TRBD1 (5 bases). The CDR3 extends over 17 amino acids. CDR1 and CDR2 from the germline V gene are SGHTA and FQGNSA. Deletions cut 5 bases from V and 10 bases from J, with 24 bases between. In DNA form, the CDR3 reads TGTGCCAGCAGCCTACCTCGGGGGGAGGGAGTGGGATCACCCCTCCACTTT. The encoded protein is CASSLPRGEGVGSPLHF. Together with reference TRBV7-2 and TRBJ1-6, the CDR3 gives the full variable domain: GAGVSQSPSNKVTEKGKDVELRCDPISGHTALYWYRQSLGQGLEFLIYFQGNSAPDKSGLPSDRFSAERTGGSVSTLTIQRTQQEDSAVYLCASSLPRGEGVGSPLHFGNGTRLTVT.

As regards this clone: Compared with germline, one end of the junction differs, possibly owing to a read error. The chain carries TRBV10-2 and TRBJ2-7; the match to TRBD1 covers 9 bases. This CDR3 is built from 16 residues. The germline gives CDR1 WSHSY, CDR2 SAAADI. CDR3 amino acids: CASGQGTLTPTYERYF. The CDR3 bases are TGCGCCAGTGGACAGGGGACCTTAACACCAACCTACGAGCGGTACTTC.

The chain is built from TRBV12-3 or TRBV12-4 and TRBJ1-2; no firm D call. Trimming shortened V by 5 bases and J by 8 bases, and 12 bases separated the two germline ends. The length of the CDR3 is 12 residues. CDR3 amino acids: CASSPHRHGYTF. In DNA, the CDR3 is TGTGCCAGCAGTCCGCACCGGCACGGCTACACCTTC.

CDR3 in amino acids: CASRATGTGNTIYF. For the CDR3, the DNA is TGTGCCAGCAGAGCAACAGGGACCGGAAACACCATATATTTT. The chain carries TRBV9 and TRBJ1-3; TRBD1 might be the D (6 bases). V was pared by 5 bases and J by 4 bases, with 13 bases between. The CDR3 covers 14 residues. Germline CDR1 reads SGDLS; CDR2 reads YYNGEE.

CDR3 residues: CASSLGTAESYEQYF. CDR3 in DNA: TGTGCCAGCAGCTTGGGGACAGCAGAGTCCTACGAGCAGTACTTC. This chain connects TRBV5-5 to TRBJ2-7; maybe TRBD1 (6 bases). From germline, CDR1 is SGHKS and CDR2 YYEKEE (reference sequence). This CDR3 comprises 15 residues. V lost 0 bases, J lost 1 base, and 11 bases lay in between. The full variable domain, rest sourced from reference TRBV5-5 and TRBJ2-7, is DAGVTQSPTHLIKTRGQQVTLRCSPISGHKSVSWYQQVLGQGPQFIFQYYEKEERGRGNFPDRFSARQFPNYSSELNVNALLLGDSALYLCASSLGTAESYEQYFGPGTRLTVT.

This clone was recorded a few times. The rearrangement uses TRBV18 and TRBJ1-2; D gene unclear. V gave up 3 bases and J gave up 4 bases, with 9 bases separating them. Germline assignment: CDR1 KGHSH and CDR2 LQKENI. The CDR3 is made up of 13 amino acids. The CDR3 loop reads CASSPSETYGYTF. The CDR3 coding sequence is TGTGCCAGCTCACCTTCCGAGACCTATGGCTACACCTTC.

The chain uses TRBV7-2 and TRBJ1-5; D not resolved. V was shortened by 2 bases and J by 2 bases, with 10 bases between the two germline ends. CDR1 is SGHTA, CDR2 FQGNSA, per germline. This CDR3 contains 15 residues. In nucleotides, the CDR3 is TGTGCCAGCAGCTTATACGGAGGAGGCAATCAGCCCCAGCATTTT. It is translated as CASSLYGGGNQPQHF.

V gene TRBV6-5 combines with J gene TRBJ2-3, with 8 bases lining up with TRBD2. CDR3 length equals 14 residues. Losses at the gene ends were 6 bases for V and 2 bases for J; bases not matched to a gene: 4. From germline, CDR1 is MNHEY and CDR2 SVGAGI. CDR3 amino acids: CASSRAGATDTQYF. The CDR3 coding sequence is TGTGCCAGCAGCCGAGCGGGAGCCACAGATACGCAGTATTTT.

The chain joins TRBV24-1 to TRBJ2-2; perhaps TRBD2 as D (6 bases). The germline V gene encodes CDR1 KGHDR and CDR2 SFDVKD. Trimming cost V 10 bases and J 4 bases, with 12 bases left between them. CDR3 length equals 13 residues. In DNA, the CDR3 is TGTGCCACAAGAAGCGGGTCCACCGGGGAGCTGTTTTTT. It encodes CATRSGSTGELFF.

This chain connects TRBV4-2 to TRBJ2-2; 10 positions match TRBD2. With V trimmed by 3 bases and J by 0 bases, 7 bases remained unmatched. The V gene's germline CDR1 is LGHNA and CDR2 YNFKEQ. This CDR3 has 18 amino acids. In nucleotides, the CDR3 is TGTGCCAGCAGCCATAACCCTAGCGGGGGCACGAACACCGGGGAGCTGTTTTTT. Translation: CASSHNPSGGTNTGELFF.